The clone carrying this T cell receptor beta chain was found a few times. Its antigen is unknown. Germline V gives CDR1 MNHEY, CDR2 SVGEGT. The CDR3 sequence is 13 residues long. In TCRdb, the reads were re-called with MiXCR into one record per CDR3 protein. Counted here are 250,000 to 300,000 distinct CDR3 sequences, about 20% occurring once; the ten biggest clones make up approximately 19%. The entry originates in a study of T cell repertoires in cytomegalovirus infection. The receptor was isolated from a human donor in good health (CMV status not recorded). Some clones in this sample may be carry-over from other donors' samples. This chain connects TRBV6-2 or TRBV6-3 to TRBJ2-7; D is perhaps TRBD2 (6 bases). Sequences were derived from cultured PBMCs, sampled from culture after CMV antigen stimulation. The CDR3 loop reads CTTSGLTSYEQYF. In nucleotides, the CDR3 is TGTACCACGTCGGGACTCACCTCCTACGAGCAGTACTTC.